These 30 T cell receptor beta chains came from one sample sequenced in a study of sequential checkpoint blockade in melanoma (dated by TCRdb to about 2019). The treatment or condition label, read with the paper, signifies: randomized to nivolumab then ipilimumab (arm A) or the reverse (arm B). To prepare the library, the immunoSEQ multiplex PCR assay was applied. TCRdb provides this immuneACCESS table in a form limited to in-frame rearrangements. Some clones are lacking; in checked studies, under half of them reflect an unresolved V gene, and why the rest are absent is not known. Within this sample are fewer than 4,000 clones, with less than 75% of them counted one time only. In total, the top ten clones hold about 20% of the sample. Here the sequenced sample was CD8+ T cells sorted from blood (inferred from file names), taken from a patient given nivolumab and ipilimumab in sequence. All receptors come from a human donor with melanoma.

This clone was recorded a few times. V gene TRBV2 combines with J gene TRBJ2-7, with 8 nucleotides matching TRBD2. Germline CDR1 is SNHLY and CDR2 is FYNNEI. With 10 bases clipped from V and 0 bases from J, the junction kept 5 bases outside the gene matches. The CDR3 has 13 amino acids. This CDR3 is CATTGGGSYEQYF. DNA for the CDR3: TGTGCCACTACGGGGGGGGGCTCCTACGAGCAGTACTTC.

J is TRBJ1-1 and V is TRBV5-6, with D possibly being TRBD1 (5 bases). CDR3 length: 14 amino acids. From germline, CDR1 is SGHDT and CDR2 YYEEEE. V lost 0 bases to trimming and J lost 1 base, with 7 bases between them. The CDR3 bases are TGTGCCAGCAGCTTGGGCACAGGGAACACTGAAGCTTTCTTT. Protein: CASSLGTGNTEAFF.

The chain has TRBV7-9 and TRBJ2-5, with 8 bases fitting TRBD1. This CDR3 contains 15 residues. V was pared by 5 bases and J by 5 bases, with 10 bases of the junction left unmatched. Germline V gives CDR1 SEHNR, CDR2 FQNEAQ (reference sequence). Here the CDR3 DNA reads TGTGCCAGCAGCGTTAGGACAGGGTTGGAGGAGACCCAGTACTTC. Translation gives CASSVRTGLEETQYF.

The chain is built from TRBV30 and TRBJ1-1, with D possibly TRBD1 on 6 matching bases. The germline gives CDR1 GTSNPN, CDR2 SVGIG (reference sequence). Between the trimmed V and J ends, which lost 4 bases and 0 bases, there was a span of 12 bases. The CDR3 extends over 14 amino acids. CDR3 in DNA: TGTGCCTGGATCAGGGGACCTATGAACACTGAAGCTTTCTTT. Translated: CAWIRGPMNTEAFF.

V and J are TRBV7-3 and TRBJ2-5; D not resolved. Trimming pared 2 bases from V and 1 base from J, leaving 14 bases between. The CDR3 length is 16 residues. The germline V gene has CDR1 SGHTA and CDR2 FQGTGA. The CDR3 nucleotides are TGTGCCAGCAGCTTAGAATCGGAGCTGGGCCAAGAGACCCAGTACTTC. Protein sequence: CASSLESELGQETQYF.

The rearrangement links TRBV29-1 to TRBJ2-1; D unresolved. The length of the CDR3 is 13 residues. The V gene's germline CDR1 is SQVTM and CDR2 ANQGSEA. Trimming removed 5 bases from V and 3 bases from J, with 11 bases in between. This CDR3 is CSVPLSGYNEQFF. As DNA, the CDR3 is TGCAGCGTTCCCCTGTCGGGCTACAATGAGCAGTTCTTC.

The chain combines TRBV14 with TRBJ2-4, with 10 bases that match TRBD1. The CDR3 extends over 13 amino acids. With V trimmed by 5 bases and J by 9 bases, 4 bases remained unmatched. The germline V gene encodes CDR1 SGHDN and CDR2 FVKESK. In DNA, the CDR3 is TGTGCCAGCAGCGCCGGGACAGGGGTCATTCAGTACTTC. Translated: CASSAGTGVIQYF.

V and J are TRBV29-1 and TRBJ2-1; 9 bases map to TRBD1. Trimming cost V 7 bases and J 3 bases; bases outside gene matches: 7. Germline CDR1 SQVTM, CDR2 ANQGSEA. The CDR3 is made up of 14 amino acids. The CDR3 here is CSDSGTGIYNEQFF. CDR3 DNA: TGCAGCGACTCCGGGACAGGGATCTACAATGAGCAGTTCTTC.

The CDR3 DNA is TGTGCCAGCAGTTATTCAATATCGGGGGGGGACAATGAGCAGTTCTTC. Translating it yields CASSYSISGGDNEQFF. This sequence joins TRBV6-6 and TRBJ2-1; 8 bases are a match to TRBD2. The CDR3 loop spans 16 amino acids. Germline V CDR1 and CDR2: MNHNY, SVGAGI (reference sequence). With V trimmed by 3 bases and J by 5 bases, 9 bases remained unmatched.

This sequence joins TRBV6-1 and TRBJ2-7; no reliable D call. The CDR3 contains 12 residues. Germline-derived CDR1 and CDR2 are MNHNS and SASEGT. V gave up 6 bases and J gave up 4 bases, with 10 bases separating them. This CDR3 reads CASRRDWYEQYF. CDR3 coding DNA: TGTGCCAGCAGACGAGACTGGTACGAGCAGTACTTC.

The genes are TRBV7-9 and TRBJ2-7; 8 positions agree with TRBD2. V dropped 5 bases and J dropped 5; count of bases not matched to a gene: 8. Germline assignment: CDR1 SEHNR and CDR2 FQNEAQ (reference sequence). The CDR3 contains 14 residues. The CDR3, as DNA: TGTGCCAGCAGCCCGGGACTAGTTACCAACGAGCAGTACTTC. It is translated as CASSPGLVTNEQYF. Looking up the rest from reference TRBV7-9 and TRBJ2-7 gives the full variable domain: DTGVSQNPRHKITKRGQNVTFRCDPISEHNRLYWYRQTLGQGPEFLTYFQNEAQLEKSRLLSDRFSAERPKGSFSTLEIQRTEQGDSAMYLCASSPGLVTNEQYFGPGTRLTVT.

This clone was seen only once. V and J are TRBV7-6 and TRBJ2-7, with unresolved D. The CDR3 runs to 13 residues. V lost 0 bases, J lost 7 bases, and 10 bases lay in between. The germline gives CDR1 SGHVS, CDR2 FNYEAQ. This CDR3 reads CASSLAQAHEQYF. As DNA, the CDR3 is TGTGCCAGCAGCTTAGCGCAGGCCCATGAGCAGTACTTC.

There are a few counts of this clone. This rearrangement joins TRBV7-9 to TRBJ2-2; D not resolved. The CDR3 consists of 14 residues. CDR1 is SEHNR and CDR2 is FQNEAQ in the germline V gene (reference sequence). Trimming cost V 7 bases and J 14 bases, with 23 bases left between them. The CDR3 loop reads CASNPMSSLPGLFF. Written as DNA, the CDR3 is TGTGCCAGCAACCCAATGTCGTCTCTCCCCGGTCTGTTTTTT. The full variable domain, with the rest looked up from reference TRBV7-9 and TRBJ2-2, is DTGVSQNPRHKITKRGQNVTFRCDPISEHNRLYWYRQTLGQGPEFLTYFQNEAQLEKSRLLSDRFSAERPKGSFSTLEIQRTEQGDSAMYLCASNPMSSLPGLFFGEGSRLTVL.

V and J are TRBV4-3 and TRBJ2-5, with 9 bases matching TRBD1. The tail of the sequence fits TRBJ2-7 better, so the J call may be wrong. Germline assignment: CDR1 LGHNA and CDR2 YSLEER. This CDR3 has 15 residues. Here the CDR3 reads CASSHAGTGTYEQYF. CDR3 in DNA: TGCGCCAGCAGCCACGCCGGGACAGGGACCTACGAGCAGTACTTC.

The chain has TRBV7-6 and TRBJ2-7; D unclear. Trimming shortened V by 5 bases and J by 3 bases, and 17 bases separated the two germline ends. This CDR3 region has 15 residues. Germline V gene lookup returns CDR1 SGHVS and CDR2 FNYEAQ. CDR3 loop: CASSDAPGGSYEQYF. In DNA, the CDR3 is TGTGCCAGCAGCGACGCTCCGGGTGGCAGCTACGAGCAGTACTTC. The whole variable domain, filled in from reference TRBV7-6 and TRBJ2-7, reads GAGVSQSPRYKVTKRGQDVALRCDPISGHVSLYWYRQALGQGPEFLTYFNYEAQQDKSGLPNDRFSAERPEGSISTLTIQRTEQRDSAMYRCASSDAPGGSYEQYFGPGTRLTVT.

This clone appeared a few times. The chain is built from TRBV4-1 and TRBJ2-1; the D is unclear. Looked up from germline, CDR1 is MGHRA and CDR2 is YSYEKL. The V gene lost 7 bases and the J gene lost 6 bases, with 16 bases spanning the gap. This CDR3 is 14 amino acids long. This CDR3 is CASKPPGDANEQFF. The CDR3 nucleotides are TGCGCCAGCAAACCACCTGGAGACGCCAATGAGCAGTTCTTC.

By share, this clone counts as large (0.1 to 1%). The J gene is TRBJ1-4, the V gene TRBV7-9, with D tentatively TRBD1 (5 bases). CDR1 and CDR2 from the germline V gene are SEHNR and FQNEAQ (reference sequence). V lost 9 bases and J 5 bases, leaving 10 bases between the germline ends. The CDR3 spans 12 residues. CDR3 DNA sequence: TGTGCCAGTGGGGCAAGAAATGAAAAACTGTTTTTT. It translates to CASGARNEKLFF.

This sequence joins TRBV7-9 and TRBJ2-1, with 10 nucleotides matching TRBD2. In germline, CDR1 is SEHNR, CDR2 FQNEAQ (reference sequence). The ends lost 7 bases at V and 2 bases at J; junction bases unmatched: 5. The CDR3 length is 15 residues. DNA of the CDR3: TGTGCCAGCAAACCTAGCGGGAGCGCCTACAATGAGCAGTTCTTC. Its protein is CASKPSGSAYNEQFF.

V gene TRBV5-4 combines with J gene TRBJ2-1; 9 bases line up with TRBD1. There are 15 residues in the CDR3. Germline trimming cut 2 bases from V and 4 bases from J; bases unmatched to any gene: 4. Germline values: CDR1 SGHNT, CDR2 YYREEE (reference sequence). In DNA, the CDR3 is TGTGCCAGCAGCTTATGGGGACAGGGTTACAATGAGCAGTTCTTC. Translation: CASSLWGQGYNEQFF.

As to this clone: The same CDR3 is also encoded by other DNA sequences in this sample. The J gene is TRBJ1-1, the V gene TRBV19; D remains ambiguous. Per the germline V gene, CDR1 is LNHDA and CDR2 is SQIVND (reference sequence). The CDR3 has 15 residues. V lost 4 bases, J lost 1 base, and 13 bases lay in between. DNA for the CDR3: TGTGCCAGTAGTACCCCGGGTCAAAGGAACACTGAAGCTTTCTTT. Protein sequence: CASSTPGQRNTEAFF.

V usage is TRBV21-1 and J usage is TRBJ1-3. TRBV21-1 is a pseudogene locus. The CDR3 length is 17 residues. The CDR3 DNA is TGTGCCAGCAGAGGAATGCTAGCTCAACACGCACGAAACACCATATATTTT. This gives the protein CASRGMLAQHARNTIYF.

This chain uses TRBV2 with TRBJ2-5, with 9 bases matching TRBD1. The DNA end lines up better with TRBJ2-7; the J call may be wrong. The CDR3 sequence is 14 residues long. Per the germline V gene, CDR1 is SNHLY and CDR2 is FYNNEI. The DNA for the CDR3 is TGTGCCAGCAATCCCCCGGGACAGGGCTACGAGCAGTACTTC. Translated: CASNPPGQGYEQYF.

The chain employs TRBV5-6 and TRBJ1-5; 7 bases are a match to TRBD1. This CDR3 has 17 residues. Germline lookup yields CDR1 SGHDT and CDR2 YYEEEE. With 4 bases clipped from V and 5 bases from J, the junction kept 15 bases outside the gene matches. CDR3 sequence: CASSPDTGARIHQPQHF. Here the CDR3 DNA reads TGTGCCAGCAGCCCGGACACAGGGGCGAGGATCCATCAGCCCCAGCATTTT.

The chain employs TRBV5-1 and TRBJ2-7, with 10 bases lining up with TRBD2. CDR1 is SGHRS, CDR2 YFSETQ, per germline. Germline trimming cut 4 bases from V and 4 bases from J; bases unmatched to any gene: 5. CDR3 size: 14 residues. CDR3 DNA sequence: TGCGCCAGCAGCAAAACTAGCGGGGAGTACGAGCAGTACTTC. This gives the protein CASSKTSGEYEQYF.

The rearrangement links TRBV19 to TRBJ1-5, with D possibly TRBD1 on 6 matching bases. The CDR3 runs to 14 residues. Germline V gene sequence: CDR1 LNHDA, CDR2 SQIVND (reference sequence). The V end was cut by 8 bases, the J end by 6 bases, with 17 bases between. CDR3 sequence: CASGGGGVFQPQHF. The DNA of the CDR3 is TGTGCCAGTGGGGGCGGGGGGGTTTTTCAGCCCCAGCATTTT.

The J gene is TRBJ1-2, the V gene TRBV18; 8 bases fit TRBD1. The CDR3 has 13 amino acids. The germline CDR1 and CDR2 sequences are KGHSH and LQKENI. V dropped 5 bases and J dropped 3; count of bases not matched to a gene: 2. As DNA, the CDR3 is TGTGCCAGCTCATTGACAGGGGACTATGGCTACACCTTC. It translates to CASSLTGDYGYTF.

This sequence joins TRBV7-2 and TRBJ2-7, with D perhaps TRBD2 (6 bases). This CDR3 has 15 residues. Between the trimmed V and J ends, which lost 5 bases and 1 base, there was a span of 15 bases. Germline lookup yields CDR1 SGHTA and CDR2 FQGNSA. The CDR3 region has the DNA TGTGCCAGCAGCGGGGGGACTGCCCTATCCTACGAGCAGTACTTC. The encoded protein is CASSGGTALSYEQYF.

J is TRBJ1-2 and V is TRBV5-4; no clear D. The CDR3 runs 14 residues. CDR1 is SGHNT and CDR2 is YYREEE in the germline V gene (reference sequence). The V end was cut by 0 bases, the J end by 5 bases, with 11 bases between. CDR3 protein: CASSLERVGYGYTF. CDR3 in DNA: TGTGCCAGCAGCTTGGAGAGGGTTGGATATGGCTACACCTTC.

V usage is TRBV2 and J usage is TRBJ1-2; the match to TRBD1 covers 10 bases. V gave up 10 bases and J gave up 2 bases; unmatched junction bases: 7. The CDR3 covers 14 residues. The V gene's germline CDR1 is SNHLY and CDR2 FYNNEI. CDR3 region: CANPGTGANYGYTF. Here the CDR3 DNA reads TGTGCCAACCCAGGGACAGGGGCCAACTATGGCTACACCTTC.

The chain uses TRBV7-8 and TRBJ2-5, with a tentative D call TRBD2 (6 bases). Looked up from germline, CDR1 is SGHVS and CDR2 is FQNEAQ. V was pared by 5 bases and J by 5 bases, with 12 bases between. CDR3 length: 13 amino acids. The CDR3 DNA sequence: TGTGCCAGCAGCCCGGGACTGGTCGAGACCCAGTACTTC. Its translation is CASSPGLVETQYF.